The T cell receptor (beta chain) described here comes from a study of T cell repertoires in cytomegalovirus infection. About the research overall: The authors used CMV epitopes that were HLA-C-restricted (recently identified) and HLA-B-restricted (well studied).

As for this clonotype: No antigen is known for it. Germline is not matched at one junction end, which may reflect a read error.

TCRdb re-derived calls from the reads in MiXCR, one entry per CDR3 protein. The table shows fewer than 950,000 distinct CDR3 sequences, with approximately 30% occurring only once. Germline-derived CDR1 and CDR2 are MNHEY and SVGAGI. This CDR3 spans 14 amino acids. This chain connects TRBV6-5 to TRBJ2-2; either TRBD1 or TRBD2 may fit D (5 bases each). Sequenced here: cultured CD8+ T cells from PBMCs, sampled from culture after CMV antigen stimulation. This TCR derives from a human donor in good health (CMV status not recorded). Some clones in this sample may be carry-over from other donors' samples. The CDR3 coding sequence is TGTGTCAGCAGTTACTGGGACGTCACCGGGGAGCTGTTTTTT. This encodes CVSSYWDVTGELFF.